The clone carrying this T cell receptor beta chain turned up a few times. Sequenced by immunoSEQ multiplex PCR; TCRdb stores in-frame clones only, minus some. The sample has 15,000 to 20,000 clones, 45% to 65% seen once. Treatment denoted: randomized to nivolumab then ipilimumab (arm A) or the reverse (arm B). None of the patients previously received DNA-damaging chemotherapy. Sorted cells were live CD3+CD8+, lacking CD19 and CD56, from PBMCs. Germline values: CDR1 LNHDA, CDR2 SQIVND (reference sequence). The CDR3 is 12 amino acids. Trimming shortened V by 3 bases and J by 4 bases, and 5 bases separated the two germline ends. The entry originates in a study of sequential checkpoint blockade in melanoma. At the level of the study: Arm A got nivolumab then ipilimumab; arm B the reverse, 1:1.

The clonotype comes from a human donor with melanoma. The V call is TRBV19, the J call TRBJ2-3, with D unclear. Material: CD8+ T cells sorted from blood (inferred from file names), obtained from a patient given nivolumab and ipilimumab in sequence. Written as DNA, the CDR3 is TGTGCCAGTAGTATCTTCGCAGATACGCAGTATTTT. Translation: CASSIFADTQYF.